The 18 T cell receptor beta chains reported below all come from one sample, sequenced in a study of cytomegalovirus exposure and HLA in healthy donors (dated 2017 in TCRdb). The library was built by means of the immunoSEQ multiplex PCR assay. TCRdb took over this immuneACCESS table, retaining in-frame rearrangements with V and J assigned. Such tables are incomplete; in checked studies, under half of the missing clones stem from an unresolved V gene, and the remainder is unexplained. The sample profile shows tens of thousands of clones; 91% of them were found once. The ten largest make up approximately 2% of the sample. Sequencing was carried out using PBMCs. The receptors shown here come from a woman aged 25-40 years in good health and CMV-seronegative.

V usage is TRBV18 and J usage is TRBJ2-3; TRBD1 aligns across 9 bases. Germline V gives CDR1 KGHSH, CDR2 LQKENI. The CDR3 covers 15 residues. Trimming removed 3 bases from V and 6 bases from J; junction bases left unmatched: 7. CDR3 sequence: CASSPGTGTSDTQYF. CDR3 nucleotide sequence: TGTGCCAGCTCACCCGGGACAGGGACTTCGGATACGCAGTATTTT.

V gene TRBV11-1 combines with J gene TRBJ2-7; D uncertain. The CDR3 runs 11 residues. Germline V gene sequence: CDR1 SGHAT, CDR2 FQDESV (reference sequence). V gave up 5 bases and J gave up 4 bases, with 6 bases separating them. This CDR3 is CASSPGYEQYF. The CDR3 bases are TGTGCCAGCAGCCCCGGGTACGAGCAGTACTTC.

The V gene is TRBV19, the J gene TRBJ2-5; 9 nucleotides match TRBD2. The CDR3 is 15 amino acids. The junction had 5 bases not matched to a gene; V was cut back by 4 bases and J by 2 bases. The germline V gene encodes CDR1 LNHDA and CDR2 SQIVND (reference sequence). CDR3 nucleotide sequence: TGTGCCAGTAGTAGTAGCGGGGGCCTTCAAGAGACCCAGTACTTC. Its protein is CASSSSGGLQETQYF.

The CDR3 coding sequence is TGTGCCAGCAGTTACGGGCTAGCGGGAAACAATGAGCAGTTCTTC. Translated, it gives CASSYGLAGNNEQFF. This rearrangement joins TRBV6-5 to TRBJ2-1, with 9 bases that match TRBD2. Unmatched junction bases numbered 4, after V lost 2 bases and J lost 5 bases. The CDR3 sequence is 15 residues long. Germline CDR1 and CDR2: MNHEY and SVGAGI.

The J gene is TRBJ2-1, the V gene TRBV5-1; D not resolved. The V gene lost 0 bases and the J gene lost 8 bases, with 3 bases spanning the gap. The CDR3 is 11 residues long. The germline V gene encodes CDR1 SGHRS and CDR2 YFSETQ. As DNA, the CDR3 is TGCGCCAGCAGCTTGGTCGATGAGCAGTTCTTC. Amino acid sequence: CASSLVDEQFF.

The chain joins TRBV9 to TRBJ2-7, with 8 bases lining up with TRBD2. J lost 3 bases, V lost 4 bases, and 9 bases had no gene match. The CDR3 has 15 amino acids. The V gene's germline CDR1 is SGDLS and CDR2 YYNGEE. The CDR3, as DNA: TGTGCCAGCAGCTACCCCCCGGGAGGGGGCTACGAGCAGTACTTC. Translation gives CASSYPPGGGYEQYF.

This chain uses TRBV18 with TRBJ2-1; 11 bases fit TRBD2. Unmatched junction bases numbered 5, after V lost 4 bases and J lost 3 bases. The CDR3 covers 16 residues. The germline gives CDR1 KGHSH, CDR2 LQKENI. DNA for the CDR3: TGTGCCAGCTCACTTGCTAGCGGGAGGAACTACAATGAGCAGTTCTTC. Its translation is CASSLASGRNYNEQFF.

V is TRBV5-1 and J is TRBJ1-1, with D tentatively TRBD1 (6 bases). The CDR3 has 15 amino acids. Trimming shortened V by 5 bases and J by 0 bases, and 14 bases separated the two germline ends. CDR1 and CDR2 (germline): SGHRS, YFSETQ. CDR3 protein: CASRSAGDMNTEAFF. CDR3 coding DNA: TGCGCCAGCAGATCTGCAGGGGACATGAACACTGAAGCTTTCTTT.

V and J are TRBV28 and TRBJ2-7, with a weak D call TRBD1 (5 bases). Germline lookup yields CDR1 MDHEN and CDR2 SYDVKM. This CDR3 has 14 residues. Trimming stripped 4 bases from V and 7 bases from J, with 17 bases between. The CDR3: CASSSRHAKGEQYF. As DNA, the CDR3 is TGTGCCAGCAGTTCTCGACATGCCAAGGGGGAGCAGTACTTC.

The gene calls are TRBV5-4 and TRBJ2-1, with D possibly being TRBD1 (6 bases). Trimming removed 1 base from V and 6 bases from J, with 8 bases in between. The CDR3 totals 13 residues. Germline CDR1 SGHNT, CDR2 YYREEE (reference sequence). The chain's CDR3 is CASSLLGGNEQFF. Here the CDR3 DNA reads TGTGCCAGCAGCTTGCTAGGGGGCAATGAGCAGTTCTTC.

This clone was recorded only once. The chain joins TRBV18 to TRBJ1-1; D remains unclear. Trimming shortened V by 0 bases and J by 2 bases, and 7 bases separated the two germline ends. Germline V lookup: CDR1 KGHSH, CDR2 LQKENI. The CDR3 consists of 14 residues. This CDR3 reads CASSPPHINTEAFF. The CDR3 DNA reads TGTGCCAGCTCACCACCCCACATAAACACTGAAGCTTTCTTT.

The gene calls are TRBV7-2 and TRBJ2-3; TRBD2 is a possible D gene (6 bases). The CDR3 loop spans 16 amino acids. CDR1 is SGHTA and CDR2 is FQGNSA in the germline V gene. V lost 2 bases, J lost 3 bases, and 15 bases lay in between. Here the CDR3 DNA reads TGTGCCAGCAGCTTATCCGGGAGTGTCGGGACAGATACGCAGTATTTT. As protein: CASSLSGSVGTDTQYF.

The V and J genes are TRBV11-2 and TRBJ1-1; 7 nucleotides agree with TRBD1. CDR1 SGHAT and CDR2 FQNNGV come from the germline V gene. Trimming removed 4 bases from V and 2 bases from J; junction bases left unmatched: 4. The CDR3 extends over 14 amino acids. The CDR3 here is CASSSGQSNTEAFF. The CDR3, as DNA: TGTGCCAGCAGCTCGGGACAGTCAAACACTGAAGCTTTCTTT.

The chain has TRBV5-1 and TRBJ2-3, with 7 bases matching TRBD2. The V segment lost 6 bases and the J segment 2 bases; nucleotides outside the gene matches: 9. CDR3 size: 15 residues. Per the germline V gene, CDR1 is SGHRS and CDR2 is YFSETQ. The CDR3 protein is CASNPAGLDTDTQYF. CDR3 sequence (DNA): TGCGCCAGCAATCCGGCAGGACTAGACACAGATACGCAGTATTTT.

This chain uses TRBV9 with TRBJ2-1; TRBD2 matches 11 bases. Per germline, CDR1 SGDLS and CDR2 YYNGEE. Germline trimming cut 1 base from V and 3 bases from J; bases unmatched to any gene: 6. The CDR3 is 17 amino acids. The CDR3 reads CASSVQSGTSGYNEQFF. CDR3 sequence (DNA): TGTGCCAGCAGCGTACAATCAGGGACTAGCGGCTACAATGAGCAGTTCTTC.

The rearrangement uses TRBV27 and TRBJ2-1, with 7 bases aligning to TRBD2. The V and J ends lost 3 bases and 2 bases, in that order; junction bases with no gene match: 4. Germline V gives CDR1 MNHEY, CDR2 SMNVEV (reference sequence). The CDR3 loop spans 15 amino acids. The DNA of the CDR3 is TGTGCCAGCAGTTTTGCGGGAGTTGCCTACAATGAGCAGTTCTTC. Amino acids: CASSFAGVAYNEQFF.

This clone was detected only once. This sequence joins TRBV6-5 and TRBJ2-1; no clear D gene. V was clipped by 2 bases and J by 1 base, with 9 bases between them. There are 15 residues in the CDR3. Per the germline V gene, CDR1 is MNHEY and CDR2 is SVGAGI. This chain's CDR3 is CASSYSLGSYNEQFF. DNA for the CDR3: TGTGCCAGCAGTTACAGTCTAGGTTCCTACAATGAGCAGTTCTTC.

This chain links TRBV11-2 with TRBJ2-3; tentatively, D is TRBD1 (8 bases). The CDR3 contains 18 residues. The V end was cut by 6 bases, the J end by 3 bases, with 25 bases between. Germline V CDR1 and CDR2: SGHAT, FQNNGV. The CDR3 sequence is CASSFGQGGSGGTDTQYF. The CDR3 DNA reads as TGTGCCAGCAGTTTCGGACAGGGCGGTTCGGGGGGTACAGATACGCAGTATTTT.